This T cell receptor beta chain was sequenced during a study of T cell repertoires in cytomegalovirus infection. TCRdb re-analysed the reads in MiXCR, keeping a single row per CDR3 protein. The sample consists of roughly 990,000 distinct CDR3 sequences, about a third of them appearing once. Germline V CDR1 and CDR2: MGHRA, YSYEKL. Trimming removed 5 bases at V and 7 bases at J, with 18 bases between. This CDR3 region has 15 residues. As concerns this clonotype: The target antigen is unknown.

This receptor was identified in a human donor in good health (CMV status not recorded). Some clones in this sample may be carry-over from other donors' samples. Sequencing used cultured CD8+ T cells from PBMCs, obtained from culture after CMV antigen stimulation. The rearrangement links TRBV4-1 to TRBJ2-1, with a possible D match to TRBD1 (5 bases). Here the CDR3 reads CASSSSQGSANEQFF. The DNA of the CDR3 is TGCGCCAGCAGCTCCAGCCAGGGTTCAGCGAATGAGCAGTTCTTC.